This T cell receptor beta chain was retrieved from a study of blood T cell repertoires in COVID-19. Looking at the study overall: Collection of acute and convalescent COVID-19 samples took place in the United States, Italy and Spain.

V lost 0 bases to trimming and J lost 6 bases; unmatched junction nucleotides: 8. The CDR3 has 15 amino acids. The germline gives CDR1 MGHRA, CDR2 YSYEKL. Here immunoSEQ multiplex PCR was the method, and the copy in TCRdb shows in-frame clones only, minus some. The sample holds approximately 230,000 clones, just over 85% seen once. The chain joins TRBV4-1 to TRBJ2-7, with TRBD2 identical over 7 bases. The sequence came from a man at least 80 years old with acute or convalescent COVID-19. The material sequenced was peripheral blood. CDR3 region: CASSQEGAGEREQYF. DNA of the CDR3: TGCGCCAGCAGCCAAGAAGGGGCGGGAGAACGCGAGCAGTACTTC.